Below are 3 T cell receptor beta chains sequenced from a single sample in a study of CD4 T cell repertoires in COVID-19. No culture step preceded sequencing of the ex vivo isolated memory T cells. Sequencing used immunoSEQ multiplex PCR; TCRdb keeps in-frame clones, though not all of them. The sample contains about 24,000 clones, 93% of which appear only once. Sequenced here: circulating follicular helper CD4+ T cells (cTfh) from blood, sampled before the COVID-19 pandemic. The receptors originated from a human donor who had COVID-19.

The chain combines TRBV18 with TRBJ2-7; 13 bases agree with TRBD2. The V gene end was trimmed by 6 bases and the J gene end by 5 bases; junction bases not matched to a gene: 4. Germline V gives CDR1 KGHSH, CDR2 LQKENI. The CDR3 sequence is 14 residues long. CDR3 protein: CASSWTSGRDEQYF. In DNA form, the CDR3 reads TGTGCCAGCTCTTGGACTAGCGGGAGAGACGAGCAGTACTTC.

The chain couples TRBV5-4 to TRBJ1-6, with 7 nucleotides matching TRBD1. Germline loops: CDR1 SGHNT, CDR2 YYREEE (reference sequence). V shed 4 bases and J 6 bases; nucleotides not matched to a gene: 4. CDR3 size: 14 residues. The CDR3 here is CASSVDRANSPLHF. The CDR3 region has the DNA TGTGCCAGCAGCGTCGACAGGGCTAATTCACCCCTCCACTTT.

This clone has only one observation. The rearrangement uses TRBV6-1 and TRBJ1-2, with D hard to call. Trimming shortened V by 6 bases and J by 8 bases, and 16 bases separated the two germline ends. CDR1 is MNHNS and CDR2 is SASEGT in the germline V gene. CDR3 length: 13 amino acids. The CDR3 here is CASSSAVPGGYTF. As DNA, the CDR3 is TGTGCCAGCAGCAGTGCCGTTCCGGGAGGCTACACCTTC.